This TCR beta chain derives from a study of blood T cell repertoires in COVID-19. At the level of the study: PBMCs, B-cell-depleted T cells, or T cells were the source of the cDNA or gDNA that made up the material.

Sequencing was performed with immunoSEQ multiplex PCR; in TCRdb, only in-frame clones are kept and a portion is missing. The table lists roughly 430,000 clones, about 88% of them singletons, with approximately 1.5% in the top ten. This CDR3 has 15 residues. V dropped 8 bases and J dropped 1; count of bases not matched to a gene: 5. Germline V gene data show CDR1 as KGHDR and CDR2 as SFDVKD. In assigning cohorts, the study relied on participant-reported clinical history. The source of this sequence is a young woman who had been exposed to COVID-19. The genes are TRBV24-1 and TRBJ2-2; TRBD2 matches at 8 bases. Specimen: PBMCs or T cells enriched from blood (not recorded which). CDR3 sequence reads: CATKSTSGNTGELFF. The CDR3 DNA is TGTGCCACCAAGTCAACTAGCGGGAACACCGGGGAGCTGTTTTTT.